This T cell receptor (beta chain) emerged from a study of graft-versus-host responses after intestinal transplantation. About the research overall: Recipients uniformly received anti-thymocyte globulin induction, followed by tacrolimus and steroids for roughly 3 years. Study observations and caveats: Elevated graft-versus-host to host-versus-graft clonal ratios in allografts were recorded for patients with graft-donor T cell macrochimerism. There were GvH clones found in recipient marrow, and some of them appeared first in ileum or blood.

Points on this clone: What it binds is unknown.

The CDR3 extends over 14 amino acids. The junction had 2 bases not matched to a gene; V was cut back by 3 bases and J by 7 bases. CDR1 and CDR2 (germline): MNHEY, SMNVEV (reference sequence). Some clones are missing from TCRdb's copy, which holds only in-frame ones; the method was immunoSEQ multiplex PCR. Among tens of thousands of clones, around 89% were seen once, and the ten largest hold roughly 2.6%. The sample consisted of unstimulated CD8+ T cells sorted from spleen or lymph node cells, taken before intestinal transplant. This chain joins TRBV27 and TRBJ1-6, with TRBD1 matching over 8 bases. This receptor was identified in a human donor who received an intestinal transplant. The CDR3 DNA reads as TGTGCCAGCAGTTTCACAGGGGGGAATTCACCCCTCCACTTT. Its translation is CASSFTGGNSPLHF.